The rows below give T cell receptor beta chains drawn from one sample of a study of human T cells and chemical hapten exposure. TCRdb reprocessed the RACE reads via MiXCR and lists one record per CDR3 protein. Among about 84,000 distinct CDR3 sequences, 10% to 13% were seen once, and the ten largest hold 3.7%. Sample: whole blood, taken in connection with sensitization to the hapten diphenylcyclopropenone (DPC). The receptor source for this set is a woman between 45 and 60 years old with alopecia areata. Some clones in this sample may be carry-over from other donors' samples. CDR3s include the opening cysteine and the closing phenylalanine or tryptophan. D genes are given only for firm matches. Not every row has a clone size; where given, it reads once, few, many or a size class.

j_call: TRBJ1-4
v_call: TRBV3-1
cdr3_length: 13
clone_size: -
d_call: TRBD1
cdr3_nt: TGTGCCAGCAGGGACAGGGGTTTTGAAAAACTGTTTTTT
cdr3_aa: CASRDRGFEKLFF

j_call: TRBJ2-2
v_call: TRBV29-1
cdr3_length: 14
clone_size: many
d_call: -
cdr3_nt: TGCAGCGTTGCCGTGACTGTTAACACCGGGGAGCTGTTTTTT
cdr3_aa: CSVAVTVNTGELFF

j_call: TRBJ1-4
v_call: TRBV7-8
cdr3_length: 15
clone_size: few
d_call: -
cdr3_nt: TGTGCCAGCAGCTTAAAGTCCTCCGGGGATGAAAAACTGTTTTTT
cdr3_aa: CASSLKSSGDEKLFF

j_call: TRBJ2-1
v_call: TRBV29-1
cdr3_length: 12
clone_size: -
d_call: -
cdr3_nt: TGCAGCGTACTAATGGGACACAATGAGCAGTTCTTC
cdr3_aa: CSVLMGHNEQFF

j_call: TRBJ2-1
v_call: TRBV6-5
cdr3_length: 15
clone_size: -
d_call: TRBD1
cdr3_nt: TGTGCCAGCACCGGGACAGGGAGCTCCTACAATGAGCAGTTCTTC
cdr3_aa: CASTGTGSSYNEQFF

j_call: TRBJ2-1
v_call: TRBV2
cdr3_length: 18
clone_size: -
d_call: TRBD2
cdr3_nt: TGTGCCAGCAGTGAAGTAGGGAGCGGGAGGGCCTCCTACAATGAGCAGTTCTTC
cdr3_aa: CASSEVGSGRASYNEQFF

j_call: TRBJ2-3
v_call: TRBV12-3/TRBV12-4
cdr3_length: 17
clone_size: -
d_call: TRBD1
cdr3_nt: TGTGCCAGCAGTTTGTCCGGGACAGGGGGCAGAATCGATACGCAGTATTTT
cdr3_aa: CASSLSGTGGRIDTQYF

j_call: TRBJ1-4
v_call: TRBV7-2
cdr3_length: 15
clone_size: few
d_call: -
cdr3_nt: TGTGCCAGCAGCTTGGGGAGGGCCCCTAATGAAAAACTGTTTTTT
cdr3_aa: CASSLGRAPNEKLFF

j_call: TRBJ2-3
v_call: TRBV2
cdr3_length: 12
clone_size: -
d_call: -
cdr3_nt: TGTGCCAGCAGTGCAATGACAGATACGCAGTATTTT
cdr3_aa: CASSAMTDTQYF

j_call: TRBJ1-4
v_call: TRBV7-8
cdr3_length: 14
clone_size: many
d_call: TRBD1
cdr3_nt: TGTGCCAGCAGGCCCGACAGGGGCGACGAAAAACTGTTTTTT
cdr3_aa: CASRPDRGDEKLFF

j_call: TRBJ1-1
v_call: TRBV6-2/TRBV6-3
cdr3_length: 15
clone_size: many
d_call: -
cdr3_nt: TGTGCCAGCAGACCCTTCACAGGGATCGGGACTGAAGCTTTCTTT
cdr3_aa: CASRPFTGIGTEAFF

j_call: TRBJ1-4
v_call: TRBV30
cdr3_length: 14
clone_size: -
d_call: -
cdr3_nt: TGTGCCTGGAGTCCACAGGGAACTAATGAAAAACTGTTTTTT
cdr3_aa: CAWSPQGTNEKLFF

j_call: TRBJ1-4
v_call: TRBV20-1
cdr3_length: 18
clone_size: many
d_call: TRBD1
cdr3_nt: TGCAGTGCTAGAGAGGGGACAGCCTTAGAGTCAACTAATGAAAAACTGTTTTTT
cdr3_aa: CSAREGTALESTNEKLFF

j_call: TRBJ2-6
v_call: TRBV5-1
cdr3_length: 16
clone_size: many
d_call: -
cdr3_nt: TGCGCCAGCAGCTTCGCGCAGGGTGGTGGGGCCAACGTCCTGACTTTC
cdr3_aa: CASSFAQGGGANVLTF

j_call: TRBJ2-7
v_call: TRBV20-1
cdr3_length: 14
clone_size: few
d_call: TRBD2
cdr3_nt: TGCAGTGCTTACTCCGGGACTAGCGGGATCGAGCAGTACTTC
cdr3_aa: CSAYSGTSGIEQYF

j_call: TRBJ1-1
v_call: TRBV19
cdr3_length: 13
clone_size: -
d_call: -
cdr3_nt: TGTGCCTCGTTAGGACAATGGTTTTCTGAAGCTTTCTTT
cdr3_aa: CASLGQWFSEAFF

j_call: TRBJ1-4
v_call: TRBV11-2
cdr3_length: 15
clone_size: -
d_call: -
cdr3_nt: TGTGCCAGCAGTAGGCAGCTCTCAACTAATGAAAAACTGTTTTTT
cdr3_aa: CASSRQLSTNEKLFF

j_call: TRBJ2-4
v_call: TRBV16
cdr3_length: 12
clone_size: -
d_call: -
cdr3_nt: TGTGCCAGCAGCCCCCAGCGTAACATTCAGTACTTC
cdr3_aa: CASSPQRNIQYF

j_call: TRBJ2-5
v_call: TRBV4-1
cdr3_length: 13
clone_size: -
d_call: -
cdr3_nt: TGCGCCAGCAGCCAAGACCCTGGGGAGACCCAGTACTTC
cdr3_aa: CASSQDPGETQYF

j_call: TRBJ1-1
v_call: TRBV3-1
cdr3_length: 14
clone_size: few
d_call: -
cdr3_nt: TGTGCCAGCAGCCGAAACAGAGCGAACACTGAAGCTTTCTTT
cdr3_aa: CASSRNRANTEAFF

j_call: TRBJ2-2
v_call: TRBV7-6
cdr3_length: 15
clone_size: -
d_call: TRBD1
cdr3_nt: TGTGCCAGCAGCGCCGGGACAGGGGTCACCGGGGAGCTGTTTTTT
cdr3_aa: CASSAGTGVTGELFF

j_call: TRBJ1-1
v_call: TRBV5-4
cdr3_length: 13
clone_size: many
d_call: -
cdr3_nt: TGTGCCAGCACCATTAAGGGGAGAACTGAAGCTTTCTTT
cdr3_aa: CASTIKGRTEAFF

j_call: TRBJ2-7
v_call: TRBV28
cdr3_length: 14
clone_size: -
d_call: -
cdr3_nt: TGTGCCAGCAGAGGCGGGACAGACCTTTACGAGCAGTACTTC
cdr3_aa: CASRGGTDLYEQYF

j_call: TRBJ2-7
v_call: TRBV18
cdr3_length: 11
clone_size: many
d_call: -
cdr3_nt: TGTGCCAGCTCACGGGGGAACGAGCAGTACTTC
cdr3_aa: CASSRGNEQYF

j_call: TRBJ2-2
v_call: TRBV29-1
cdr3_length: 15
clone_size: many
d_call: TRBD1
cdr3_nt: TGCAGCGTTGAAATGAGGACAGGGACGACCGGGGAGCTGTTTTTT
cdr3_aa: CSVEMRTGTTGELFF

j_call: TRBJ2-5
v_call: TRBV29-1
cdr3_length: 15
clone_size: -
d_call: TRBD2
cdr3_nt: TGCAGCGGCTCACCATCCGGCGGGGGGAGCGAGACCCAGTACTTC
cdr3_aa: CSGSPSGGGSETQYF

j_call: TRBJ1-4
v_call: TRBV6-6
cdr3_length: 14
clone_size: -
d_call: -
cdr3_nt: TGTGCCAGCAGTTACCTCACGCCCAATGAAAGACTGTTTTTT
cdr3_aa: CASSYLTPNERLFF

j_call: TRBJ2-5
v_call: TRBV7-3
cdr3_length: 16
clone_size: -
d_call: -
cdr3_nt: TGTGCCAGCAGCCCGCAGGGGGGCGGGAGCCCTGAGACCCAGTACTTC
cdr3_aa: CASSPQGGGSPETQYF

j_call: TRBJ1-6
v_call: TRBV27
cdr3_length: 16
clone_size: -
d_call: -
cdr3_nt: TGTGCCAGCAGTTTTCGGGATAGGTCCTATAATTCACCCCTCCACTTT
cdr3_aa: CASSFRDRSYNSPLHF

j_call: TRBJ2-2
v_call: TRBV6-2/TRBV6-3
cdr3_length: 13
clone_size: few
d_call: -
cdr3_nt: TGTGCCAGCAGTTATGCGACAACCGGGGAGCTGTTTTTT
cdr3_aa: CASSYATTGELFF

j_call: TRBJ1-2
v_call: TRBV6-2/TRBV6-3
cdr3_length: 17
clone_size: many
d_call: -
cdr3_nt: TGTGCCAGCAAACCCCGAGACGGTCTACTCATTAACTATGGCTACACCTTC
cdr3_aa: CASKPRDGLLINYGYTF

j_call: TRBJ2-2
v_call: TRBV6-2/TRBV6-3
cdr3_length: 16
clone_size: -
d_call: -
cdr3_nt: TGTGCCAGCGAAAGGAGGGCCCTAGGCGGCACCGGGGAGCTGTTTTTT
cdr3_aa: CASERRALGGTGELFF

j_call: TRBJ2-1
v_call: TRBV5-5
cdr3_length: 15
clone_size: few
d_call: -
cdr3_nt: TGTGCCAGCAGCTTGGCCCCCCAACGGGACAATGAGCAGTTCTTC
cdr3_aa: CASSLAPQRDNEQFF

j_call: TRBJ2-4
v_call: TRBV20-1
cdr3_length: 19
clone_size: many
d_call: TRBD1
cdr3_nt: TGCAGTGCTAGGGATCCGGGACAGGGTTTGGGCCTAGCCAAAAACATTCAGTACTTC
cdr3_aa: CSARDPGQGLGLAKNIQYF

j_call: TRBJ1-5
v_call: TRBV18
cdr3_length: 15
clone_size: -
d_call: -
cdr3_nt: TGTGCCAGCTCACTTACCCGGGATGGCAATCAGCCCCAGCATTTT
cdr3_aa: CASSLTRDGNQPQHF

j_call: TRBJ1-6
v_call: TRBV19
cdr3_length: 15
clone_size: -
d_call: -
cdr3_nt: TGTGCCAGTAGGGACCCGGGACACGCAAATTCACCCCTCCACTTT
cdr3_aa: CASRDPGHANSPLHF

j_call: TRBJ2-7
v_call: TRBV5-6
cdr3_length: 15
clone_size: -
d_call: TRBD1
cdr3_nt: TGTGCCAGCAGCTTTGGCCCGGACAGGGTGCACGAGCAGTACTTC
cdr3_aa: CASSFGPDRVHEQYF

j_call: TRBJ1-1
v_call: TRBV6-2/TRBV6-3
cdr3_length: 16
clone_size: -
d_call: -
cdr3_nt: TGTGCCAGCAGCCCCACAGGGTTTCGAGTGAACACTGAAGCTTTCTTT
cdr3_aa: CASSPTGFRVNTEAFF

j_call: TRBJ2-5
v_call: TRBV10-3
cdr3_length: 15
clone_size: -
d_call: TRBD2
cdr3_nt: TGTGCCATCAAAGCGGGAGGGCCGGGGGCGGAGACCCAGTACTTC
cdr3_aa: CAIKAGGPGAETQYF

j_call: TRBJ2-6
v_call: TRBV3-1
cdr3_length: 15
clone_size: few
d_call: -
cdr3_nt: TGTGCCAGCAGCCAAGGGGGATCTGGGGCCAACGTCCTGACTTTC
cdr3_aa: CASSQGGSGANVLTF

j_call: TRBJ1-1
v_call: TRBV11-2
cdr3_length: 14
clone_size: -
d_call: TRBD1
cdr3_nt: TGTGCCAGCAGTAGGGACAGGGGTGGAACTGAAGCTTTCTTT
cdr3_aa: CASSRDRGGTEAFF

j_call: TRBJ2-1
v_call: TRBV6-2/TRBV6-3
cdr3_length: 18
clone_size: many
d_call: TRBD2
cdr3_nt: TGTGCCAGCATTCTAAATCCGGGACTAGCGGGAGGAGGGTATGAGCAGTTCTTC
cdr3_aa: CASILNPGLAGGGYEQFF

j_call: TRBJ1-2
v_call: TRBV18
cdr3_length: 13
clone_size: -
d_call: TRBD1
cdr3_nt: TGTGCCAGCTCACCACTCAGGGGGCAGGACTACACCTTC
cdr3_aa: CASSPLRGQDYTF

j_call: TRBJ2-4
v_call: TRBV30
cdr3_length: 16
clone_size: many
d_call: -
cdr3_nt: TGTGCCTGGGCTAGGAAGACTAGTGGGTCCAAAAACATTCAGTACTTC
cdr3_aa: CAWARKTSGSKNIQYF

j_call: TRBJ1-2
v_call: TRBV28
cdr3_length: 16
clone_size: -
d_call: TRBD1
cdr3_nt: TGTGCCAGCAGGGGTGGGGACAGGGTCGGTGACTATGGCTACACCTTC
cdr3_aa: CASRGGDRVGDYGYTF

j_call: TRBJ2-5
v_call: TRBV20-1
cdr3_length: 12
clone_size: -
d_call: -
cdr3_nt: TGCAGTGCTAGTGGGACCCCCGAGACCCAGTACTTC
cdr3_aa: CSASGTPETQYF

j_call: TRBJ1-1
v_call: TRBV7-3
cdr3_length: 14
clone_size: many
d_call: TRBD1
cdr3_nt: TGTGCCAGCAGCGTTACAGGGGCTGACACTGAAGCTTTCTTT
cdr3_aa: CASSVTGADTEAFF